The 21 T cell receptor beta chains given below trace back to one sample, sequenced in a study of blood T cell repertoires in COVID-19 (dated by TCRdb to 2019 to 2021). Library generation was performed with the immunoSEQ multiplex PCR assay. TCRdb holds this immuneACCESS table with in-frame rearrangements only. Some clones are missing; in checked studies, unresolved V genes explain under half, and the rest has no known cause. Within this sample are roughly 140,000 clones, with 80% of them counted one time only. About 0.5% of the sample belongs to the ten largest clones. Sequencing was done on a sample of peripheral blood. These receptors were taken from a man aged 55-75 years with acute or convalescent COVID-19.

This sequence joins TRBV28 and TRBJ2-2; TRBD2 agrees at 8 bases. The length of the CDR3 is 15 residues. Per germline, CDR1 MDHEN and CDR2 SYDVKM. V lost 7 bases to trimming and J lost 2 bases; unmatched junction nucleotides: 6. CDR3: CASKTSGENTGELFF. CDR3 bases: TGTGCCAGCAAAACTAGCGGAGAAAACACCGGGGAGCTGTTTTTT.

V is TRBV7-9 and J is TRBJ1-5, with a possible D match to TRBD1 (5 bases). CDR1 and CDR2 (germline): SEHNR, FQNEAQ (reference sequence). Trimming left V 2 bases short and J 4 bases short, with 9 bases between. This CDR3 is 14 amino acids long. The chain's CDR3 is CASSLSGPNQPQHF. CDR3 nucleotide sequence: TGTGCCAGCAGCTTATCAGGGCCGAATCAGCCCCAGCATTTT.

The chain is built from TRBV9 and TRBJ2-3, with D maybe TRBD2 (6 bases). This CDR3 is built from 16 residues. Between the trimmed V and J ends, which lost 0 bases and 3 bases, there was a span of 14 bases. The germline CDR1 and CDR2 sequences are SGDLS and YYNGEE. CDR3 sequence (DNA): TGTGCCAGCAGCGTAGGGTATGGGGGGTCGACAGATACGCAGTATTTT. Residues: CASSVGYGGSTDTQYF.

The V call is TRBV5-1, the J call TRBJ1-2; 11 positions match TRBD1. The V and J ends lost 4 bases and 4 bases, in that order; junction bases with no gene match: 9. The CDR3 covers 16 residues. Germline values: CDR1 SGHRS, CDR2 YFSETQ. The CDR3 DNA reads TGCGCCAGCAGCCAAACTTCCGGGACAGGGGGCTATGGCTACACCTTC. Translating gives CASSQTSGTGGYGYTF.

The CDR3 sequence: CATSRAGLTDTQYF. The CDR3 nucleotides read TGTGCCACCAGCAGAGCGGGACTCACAGATACGCAGTATTTT. The chain carries TRBV15 and TRBJ2-3, with a possible D match to TRBD2 (6 bases). The V end was cut by 1 base, the J end by 2 bases, with 7 bases between. Germline V CDR1 and CDR2: LNHNV, YYDKDF (reference sequence). This CDR3 is 14 amino acids long.

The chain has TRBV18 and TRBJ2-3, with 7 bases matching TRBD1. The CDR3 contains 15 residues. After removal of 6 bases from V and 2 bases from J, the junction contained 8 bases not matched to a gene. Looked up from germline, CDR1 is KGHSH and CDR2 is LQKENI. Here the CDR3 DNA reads TGTGCCAGCTCTCCCAACAGGGGCCCCACAGATACGCAGTATTTT. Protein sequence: CASSPNRGPTDTQYF. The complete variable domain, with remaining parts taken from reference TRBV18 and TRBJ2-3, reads NAGVMQNPRHLVRRRGQEARLRCSPMKGHSHVYWYRQLPEEGLKFMVYLQKENIIDESGMPKERFSAEFPKEGPSILRIQQVVRGDSAAYFCASSPNRGPTDTQYFGPGTRLTVL.

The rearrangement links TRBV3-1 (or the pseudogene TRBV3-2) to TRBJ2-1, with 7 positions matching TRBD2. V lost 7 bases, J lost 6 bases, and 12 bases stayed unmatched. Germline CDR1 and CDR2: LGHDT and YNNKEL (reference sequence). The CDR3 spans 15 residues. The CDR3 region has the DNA TGTGCCAGCACTTCACGAACGGGAGGTATCAATGAGCAGTTCTTC. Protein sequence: CASTSRTGGINEQFF.

CDR3 sequence (DNA): TGTGCCAGCAGGTTCCCCCCGGGACAGCCTAACTATGGCTACACCTTC. Translated, it gives CASRFPPGQPNYGYTF. The rearrangement links TRBV28 to TRBJ1-2; 7 nucleotides line up with TRBD1. CDR1 and CDR2 from the germline V gene are MDHEN and SYDVKM. Trimming cost V 6 bases and J 0 bases; bases outside gene matches: 10. The CDR3 is 16 amino acids.

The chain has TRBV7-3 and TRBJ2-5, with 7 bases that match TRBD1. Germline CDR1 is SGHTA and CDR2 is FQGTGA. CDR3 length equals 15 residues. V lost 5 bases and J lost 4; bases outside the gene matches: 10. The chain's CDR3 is CASSVSGGWVETQYF. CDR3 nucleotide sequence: TGTGCCAGCAGCGTCTCAGGGGGATGGGTAGAGACCCAGTACTTC.

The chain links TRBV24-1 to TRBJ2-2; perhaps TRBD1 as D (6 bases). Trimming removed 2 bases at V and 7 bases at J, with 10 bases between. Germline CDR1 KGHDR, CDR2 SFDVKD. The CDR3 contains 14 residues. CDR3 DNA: TGTGCCACCAGTGATTCGGGACATCTCGGGGAGCTGTTTTTT. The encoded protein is CATSDSGHLGELFF.

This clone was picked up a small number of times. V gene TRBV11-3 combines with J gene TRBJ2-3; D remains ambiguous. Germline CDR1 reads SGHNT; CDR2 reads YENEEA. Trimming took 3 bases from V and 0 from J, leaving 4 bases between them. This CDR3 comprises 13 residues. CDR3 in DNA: TGTGCCAGCAGCTTCTCTAGCACAGATACGCAGTATTTT. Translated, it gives CASSFSSTDTQYF.

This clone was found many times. CDR3 sequence: CASSPRPDRVFWGYTF. CDR3 nucleotide sequence: TGTGCCAGCAGTCCTAGACCGGACAGGGTTTTCTGGGGCTACACCTTC. J is TRBJ1-2 and V is TRBV27; 8 bases are a match to TRBD1. This CDR3 is 16 amino acids long. Germline V gene lookup returns CDR1 MNHEY and CDR2 SMNVEV (reference sequence). Unmatched junction bases numbered 16, after V lost 5 bases and J lost 8 bases.

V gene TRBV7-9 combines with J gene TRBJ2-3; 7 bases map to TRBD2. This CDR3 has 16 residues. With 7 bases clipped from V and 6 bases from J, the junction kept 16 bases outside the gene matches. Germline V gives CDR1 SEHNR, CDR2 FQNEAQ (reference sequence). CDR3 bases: TGTGCCAGCATAACCTCAGCGGGGCGCGGTGGGGATACGCAGTATTTT. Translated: CASITSAGRGGDTQYF. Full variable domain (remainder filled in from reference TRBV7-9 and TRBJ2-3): DTGVSQNPRHKITKRGQNVTFRCDPISEHNRLYWYRQTLGQGPEFLTYFQNEAQLEKSRLLSDRFSAERPKGSFSTLEIQRTEQGDSAMYLCASITSAGRGGDTQYFGPGTRLTVL.

The CDR3 coding sequence is TGTGCCAGTAGTCCGGGATCAAATAACTATGGCTACACCTTC. It specifies CASSPGSNNYGYTF. The V gene is TRBV19, the J gene TRBJ1-2; D is uncertain. Germline loops: CDR1 LNHDA, CDR2 SQIVND (reference sequence). There are 14 residues in the CDR3. V dropped 5 bases and J dropped 1 base, with 11 bases sitting between them.

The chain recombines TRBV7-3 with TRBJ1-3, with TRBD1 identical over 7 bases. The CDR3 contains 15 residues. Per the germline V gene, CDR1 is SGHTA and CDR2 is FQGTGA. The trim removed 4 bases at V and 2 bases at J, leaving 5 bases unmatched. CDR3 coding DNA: TGTGCCAGCAGCTCGCAGGGGGAGACTGGAAACACCATATATTTT. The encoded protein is CASSSQGETGNTIYF.

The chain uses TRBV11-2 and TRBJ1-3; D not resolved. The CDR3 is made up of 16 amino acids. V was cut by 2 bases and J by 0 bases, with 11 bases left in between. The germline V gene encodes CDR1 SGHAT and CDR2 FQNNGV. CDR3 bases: TGTGCCAGCAGCTTACAGCGCCCCGTCTCTGGAAACACCATATATTTT. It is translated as CASSLQRPVSGNTIYF.

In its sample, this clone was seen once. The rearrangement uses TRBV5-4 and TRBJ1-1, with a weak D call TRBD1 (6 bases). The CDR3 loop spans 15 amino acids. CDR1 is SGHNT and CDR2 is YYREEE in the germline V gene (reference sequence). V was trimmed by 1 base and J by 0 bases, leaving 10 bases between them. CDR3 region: CASSLPGAMNTEAFF. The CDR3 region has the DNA TGTGCCAGCAGCTTGCCAGGGGCAATGAACACTGAAGCTTTCTTT.

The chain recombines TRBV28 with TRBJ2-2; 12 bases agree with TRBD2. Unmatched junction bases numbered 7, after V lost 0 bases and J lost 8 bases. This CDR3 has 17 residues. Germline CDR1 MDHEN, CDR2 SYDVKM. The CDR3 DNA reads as TGTGCCAGCAGTTTATGGTCCCTAGCGGGAGGGCCGGGGGAGCTGTTTTTT. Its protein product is CASSLWSLAGGPGELFF.

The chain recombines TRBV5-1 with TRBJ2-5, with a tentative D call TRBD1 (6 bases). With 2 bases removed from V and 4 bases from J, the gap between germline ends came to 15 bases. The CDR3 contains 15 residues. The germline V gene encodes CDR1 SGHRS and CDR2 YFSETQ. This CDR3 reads CASSFGIQGGETQYF. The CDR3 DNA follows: TGCGCCAGCAGCTTTGGGATACAGGGTGGAGAGACCCAGTACTTC.

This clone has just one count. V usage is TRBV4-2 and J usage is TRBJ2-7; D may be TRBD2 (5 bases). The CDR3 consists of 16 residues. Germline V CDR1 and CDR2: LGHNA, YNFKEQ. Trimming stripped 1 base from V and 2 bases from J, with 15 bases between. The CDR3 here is CASSQGGQTTTYEQYF. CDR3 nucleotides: TGTGCCAGCAGCCAAGGTGGGCAGACTACAACCTACGAGCAGTACTTC.

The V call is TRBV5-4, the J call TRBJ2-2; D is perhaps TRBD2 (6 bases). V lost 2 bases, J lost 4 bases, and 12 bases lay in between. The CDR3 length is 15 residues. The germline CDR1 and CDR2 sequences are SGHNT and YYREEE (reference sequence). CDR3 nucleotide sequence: TGTGCCAGCAGCTTCGAGCGGGCCGCCACCGGGGAGCTGTTTTTT. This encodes CASSFERAATGELFF.